What follows are 5 T cell receptor beta chains derived from one specimen sequenced in a study of cytomegalovirus exposure and HLA in healthy donors. Both 60 Vbeta primers and 13 Jbeta primers went into the PCR. Clones were read by immunoSEQ multiplex PCR, and TCRdb kept only the in-frame ones, dropping some. The sample contains 150,000 to 200,000 clones, around 81% of which appear only once. The sample taken for sequencing was PBMCs. These TCRs come from a man between 40 and 49 years old in good health and CMV-seronegative.

As concerns this clone: One junction end disagrees with the germline gene, perhaps due to a read error. The rearrangement links TRBV5-1 to TRBJ2-4; 10 bases map to TRBD2. Germline V gene lookup returns CDR1 SGHRS and CDR2 YFSETQ. This CDR3 comprises 16 residues. Written as DNA, the CDR3 is TGCGCCAGCAGCCTACTAGCGGGACTAGCCAAAAACAGTCAGTACTTC. It yields the protein CASSLLAGLAKNSQYF. Together with reference TRBV5-1 and TRBJ2-4, the CDR3 gives the full variable domain: KAGVTQTPRYLIKTRGQQVTLSCSPISGHRSVSWYQQTPGQGLQFLFEYFSETQRNKGNFPGRFSGRQFSNSRSEMNVSTLELGDSALYLCASSLLAGLAKNSQYFGAGTRLSVL.

V and J are TRBV6-5 and TRBJ1-1, with 7 bases that match TRBD1. The CDR3 covers 13 residues. Germline CDR1 MNHEY, CDR2 SVGAGI. V gave up 5 bases and J gave up 1 base; unmatched junction bases: 1. The CDR3 loop reads CASSNRGNTEAFF. CDR3 DNA: TGTGCCAGCAGTAACAGGGGGAACACTGAAGCTTTCTTT.

The gene calls are TRBV28 and TRBJ2-3; possible D gene TRBD2, 6 bases. CDR3 length: 11 amino acids. Germline loops: CDR1 MDHEN, CDR2 SYDVKM. The CDR3 sequence: CASGESDTQYF. The CDR3 region has the DNA TGTGCGTCGGGAGAGTCAGATACGCAGTATTTT. Filled out from reference TRBV28 and TRBJ2-3, the complete variable domain reads DVKVTQSSRYLVKRTGEKVFLECVQDMDHENMFWYRQDPGLGLRLIYFSYDVKMKEKGDIPEGYSVSREKKERFSLILESASTNQTSMYLCASGESDTQYFGPGTRLTVL.

The gene calls are TRBV7-2 and TRBJ2-6; the match to TRBD1 covers 8 bases. This CDR3 is built from 19 residues. The trim removed 4 bases at V and 4 bases at J, leaving 15 bases unmatched. In germline, CDR1 is SGHTA, CDR2 FQGNSA. CDR3 region: CASSSRQGIYLGGANVLTF. DNA for the CDR3: TGTGCCAGCAGCTCAAGACAGGGGATCTACCTTGGGGGGGCCAACGTCCTGACTTTC. Filled out from reference TRBV7-2 and TRBJ2-6, the complete variable domain reads GAGVSQSPSNKVTEKGKDVELRCDPISGHTALYWYRQSLGQGLEFLIYFQGNSAPDKSGLPSDRFSAERTGGSVSTLTIQRTQQEDSAVYLCASSSRQGIYLGGANVLTFGAGSRLTVL.

This clone has a handful of counts. The chain carries TRBV27 and TRBJ1-1; possible D gene TRBD1, 6 bases. CDR1 and CDR2 (germline): MNHEY, SMNVEV (reference sequence). The CDR3 is 16 amino acids. Trimming took off 5 bases at V and 1 base at J, with 17 bases between the two ends. CDR3 protein: CASSPGQRDRNTEAFF. The CDR3 region has the DNA TGTGCCAGCAGTCCGGGACAACGAGATCGGAACACTGAAGCTTTCTTT.